A selection of T cell receptor beta chains follows, all from one sample in a study of human T cells and chemical hapten exposure. TCRdb processed the RACE reads anew with MiXCR; each CDR3 protein has one entry. The sample yields 150,000 or so distinct CDR3 sequences, roughly 15% seen once. The sample in question was whole blood, obtained in connection with sensitization to the hapten diphenylcyclopropenone (DPC). These receptor sequences come from a woman aged 25 to 39 with alopecia areata. Some clones in this sample may be carry-over from other donors' samples. The CDR3 runs from the conserved cysteine through the conserved F or W. The D gene is left open where the match is weak. Size is omitted from some rows. Given values are once, few, many or a class for expanded clones.

j_gene | v_gene | abundance | d_gene | CDR3aa | CDR3nt
TRBJ1-5 | TRBV6-1 | few | . | CASSARRNQPQHF | TGTGCCAGCAGCGCACGACGGAATCAGCCCCAGCATTTT
TRBJ1-5 | TRBV11-2 | few | TRBD1 | CASSEGDRVNQPQHF | TGTGCCAGCAGCGAGGGGGACAGGGTAAATCAGCCCCAGCATTTT
TRBJ2-2 | TRBV7-2 | few | . | CASSLESGRAANTGELFF | TGTGCCAGCAGCTTAGAATCGGGAAGAGCCGCGAACACCGGGGAGCTGTTTTTT
TRBJ2-7 | TRBV20-1 | . | TRBD2 | CSAGLAHSYEQYF | TGCAGTGCTGGACTAGCTCACTCCTACGAGCAGTACTTC
TRBJ1-6 | TRBV5-1 | few | TRBD1 | CASSLGQGSSPLHF | TGCGCCAGCAGCTTGGGACAGGGGAGTTCACCCCTCCACTTT
TRBJ2-7 | TRBV12-3/TRBV12-4 | . | TRBD1 | CASRVTGNYEQYF | TGTGCCAGCAGAGTGACAGGGAACTACGAGCAGTACTTC
TRBJ1-5 | TRBV6-5 | . | TRBD1 | CASRQGATSNQPQHF | TGTGCCAGCAGACAGGGGGCCACTAGCAATCAGCCCCAGCATTTT
TRBJ1-2 | TRBV5-4 | few | . | CASSPIGGNYGYTF | TGTGCCAGCAGCCCTATCGGGGGAAACTATGGCTACACCTTC
TRBJ1-5 | TRBV7-9 | many | . | CASSPDSLTINQPQHF | TGTGCCAGCAGCCCGGACAGCCTTACCATCAATCAGCCCCAGCATTTT
TRBJ1-5 | TRBV12-3/TRBV12-4 | few | . | CASSFRVGGNQPQHF | TGTGCCAGCAGTTTCCGGGTGGGGGGCAATCAGCCCCAGCATTTT
TRBJ1-1 | TRBV9 | . | TRBD1 | CASSPRWDRATEAFF | TGTGCCAGCAGCCCAAGGTGGGACAGGGCGACTGAAGCTTTCTTT
TRBJ2-7 | TRBV6-5 | few | TRBD1 | CASSLDRNYEQYF | TGTGCCAGCAGCCTGGACAGGAACTACGAGCAGTACTTC
TRBJ1-1 | TRBV30 | many | . | CAWSVGEGTEAFF | TGTGCCTGGAGTGTCGGGGAGGGGACTGAAGCTTTCTTT
TRBJ1-4 | TRBV19 | many | TRBD1 | CASSPWTGGDEKLFF | TGTGCCAGTAGTCCCTGGACAGGAGGGGATGAAAAACTGTTTTTT
TRBJ1-5 | TRBV18 | . | TRBD1 | CASSPRTGGMSPQHF | TGTGCCAGCTCACCCCGGACAGGTGGGATGTCGCCCCAGCATTTT
TRBJ2-3 | TRBV20-1 | . | . | CSARDPLGTDTQYF | TGCAGTGCCCGGGACCCCTTAGGCACAGATACGCAGTATTTT
TRBJ2-7 | TRBV4-1 | few | TRBD1 | CASSQGQGFYEQYF | TGCGCCAGCAGCCAGGGACAGGGGTTTTACGAGCAGTACTTC
TRBJ2-3 | TRBV12-3/TRBV12-4 | many | . | CASSFGLGTDTQYF | TGTGCCAGCAGTTTCGGTCTGGGCACAGATACGCAGTATTTT
TRBJ1-6 | TRBV4-1 | . | . | CASSLRADSPLHF | TGCGCCAGCAGCCTAAGGGCTGATTCACCCCTCCACTTT
TRBJ2-2 | TRBV7-9 | few | TRBD2 | CASSLPGLATTGELFF | TGTGCCAGCAGCTTACCGGGACTAGCGACCACCGGGGAGCTGTTTTTT
TRBJ2-3 | TRBV3-1 | . | TRBD2 | CASLGTSGRAGDTQYF | TGTGCCAGCCTTGGGACTAGCGGGAGGGCAGGAGATACGCAGTATTTT
TRBJ2-7 | TRBV9 | many | TRBD2 | CASSVAAGGNEQYF | TGTGCCAGCAGCGTAGCAGCGGGAGGTAACGAGCAGTACTTC
TRBJ1-1 | TRBV20-1 | . | . | CSARTQGTEAFF | TGCAGTGCCAGAACCCAGGGTACTGAAGCTTTCTTT
TRBJ2-7 | TRBV7-9 | many | . | CASSPTDRGEQYF | TGTGCCAGCAGCCCCACCGACCGCGGGGAGCAGTACTTC
TRBJ2-7 | TRBV6-1 | few | . | CASSETTGAYEQYF | TGTGCCAGCAGCGAGACAACGGGAGCCTACGAGCAGTACTTC
TRBJ1-5 | TRBV7-2 | few | . | CASSLLVQGGQPQHF | TGTGCCAGCAGCTTACTAGTCCAGGGCGGGCAGCCCCAGCATTTT
TRBJ1-1 | TRBV7-6 | many | . | CASSSRRDGEAFF | TGTGCCAGCAGCTCACGTAGAGACGGTGAAGCTTTCTTT
TRBJ1-4 | TRBV5-1 | few | TRBD1 | CASKNRGDGEKLFF | TGCGCCAGCAAAAACAGGGGAGACGGTGAAAAACTGTTTTTT
TRBJ2-5 | TRBV20-1 | few | . | CSARDRRAGQETQYF | TGCAGTGCTAGAGATCGACGGGCAGGACAAGAGACCCAGTACTTC
TRBJ2-7 | TRBV7-2 | many | . | CASSPRGRSYEQYF | TGTGCCAGCAGCCCCCGCGGCAGATCCTACGAGCAGTACTTC
TRBJ2-3 | TRBV7-3 | few | TRBD1 | CASSRGQGNTDTQYF | TGTGCCAGCAGCCGAGGACAGGGAAACACAGATACGCAGTATTTT
TRBJ1-5 | TRBV2 | few | . | CASSEATVNQPQHF | TGTGCCAGCAGTGAAGCAACGGTTAATCAGCCCCAGCATTTT
TRBJ2-2 | TRBV20-1 | few | TRBD2 | CSARPTTGLAHTGELFF | TGCAGTGCTAGACCTACTACGGGACTAGCGCACACCGGGGAGCTGTTTTTT
TRBJ2-6 | TRBV7-3 | few | . | CASSLDSGSGANVLTF | TGTGCCAGCAGTCTGGACAGCGGCTCTGGGGCCAACGTCCTGACTTTC
TRBJ2-1 | TRBV7-2 | . | TRBD2 | CASSPRGAGGYNEQFF | TGTGCCAGCAGCCCGCGCGGCGCGGGGGGGTACAATGAGCAGTTCTTC
TRBJ1-4 | TRBV5-6 | . | . | CASSSDVTDEKLFF | TGTGCCAGCAGCTCAGACGTGACCGATGAAAAACTGTTTTTT
TRBJ1-2 | TRBV20-1 | . | . | CSARGGAEGGYGYTF | TGCAGTGCTAGAGGAGGAGCGGAAGGGGGCTATGGCTACACCTTC
TRBJ1-4 | TRBV23-1 | many | . | CASKGQPNEKLFF | TGCGCCAGCAAAGGCCAGCCTAATGAAAAACTGTTTTTT
TRBJ2-5 | TRBV10-3 | . | . | CAISETDQETQYF | TGTGCCATCAGTGAGACAGACCAAGAGACCCAGTACTTC
TRBJ2-1 | TRBV5-1 | . | TRBD2 | CASSPSGDSYNEQFF | TGCGCCAGCAGCCCCAGCGGGGATTCCTACAATGAGCAGTTCTTC
TRBJ1-1 | TRBV28 | many | . | CASSLAGGEAFF | TGTGCCAGCAGTCTCGCAGGAGGTGAAGCTTTCTTT
TRBJ2-1 | TRBV5-1 | few | TRBD2 | CASSLGTSEYNEQFF | TGCGCCAGCAGCTTGGGGACTAGCGAATACAATGAGCAGTTCTTC
TRBJ2-3 | TRBV29-1 | once | . | CSVEDRPSWGPDTQYF | TGCAGCGTTGAAGATCGCCCCTCGTGGGGCCCAGATACGCAGTATTTT
TRBJ1-5 | TRBV15 | few | . | CATSRSGGTYSNQPQHF | TGTGCCACCAGCAGATCCGGAGGGACCTATAGCAATCAGCCCCAGCATTTT